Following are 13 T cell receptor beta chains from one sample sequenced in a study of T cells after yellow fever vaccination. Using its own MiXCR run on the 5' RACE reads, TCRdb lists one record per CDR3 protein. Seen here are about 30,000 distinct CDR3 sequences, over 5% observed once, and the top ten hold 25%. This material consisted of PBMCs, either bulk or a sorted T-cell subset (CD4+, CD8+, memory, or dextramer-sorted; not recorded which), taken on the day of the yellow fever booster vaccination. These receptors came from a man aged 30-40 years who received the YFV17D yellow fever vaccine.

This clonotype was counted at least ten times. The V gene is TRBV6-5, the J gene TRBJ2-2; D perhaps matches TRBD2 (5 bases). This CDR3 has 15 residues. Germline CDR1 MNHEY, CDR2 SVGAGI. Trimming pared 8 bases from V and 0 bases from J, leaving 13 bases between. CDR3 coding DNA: TGTGCCAGCCGCCGGGGTCCTACGAACACCGGGGAGCTGTTTTTT. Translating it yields CASRRGPTNTGELFF.

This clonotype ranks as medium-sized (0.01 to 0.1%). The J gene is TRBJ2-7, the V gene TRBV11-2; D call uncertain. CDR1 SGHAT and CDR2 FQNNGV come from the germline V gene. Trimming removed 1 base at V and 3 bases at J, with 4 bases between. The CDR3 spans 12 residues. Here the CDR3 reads CASSLADYEQYF. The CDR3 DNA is TGTGCCAGCAGCTTAGCTGACTACGAGCAGTACTTC.

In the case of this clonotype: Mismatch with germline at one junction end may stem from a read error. CDR3 in amino acids: CTSCPPQASSHPDYEQFF. The CDR3 coding sequence is TGTACCAGCTGTCCTCCTCAGGCTAGTTCGCACCCGGACTATGAGCAGTTCTTC. This chain links TRBV12-3 or TRBV12-4 with TRBJ2-1; the D gene is possibly TRBD2 (5 bases). This CDR3 comprises 18 residues.

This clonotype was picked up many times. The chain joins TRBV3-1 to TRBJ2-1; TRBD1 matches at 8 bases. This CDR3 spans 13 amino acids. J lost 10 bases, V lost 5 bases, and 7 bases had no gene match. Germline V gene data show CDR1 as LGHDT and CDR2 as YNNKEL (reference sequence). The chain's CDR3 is CASSYPWDREQFF. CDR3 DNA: TGTGCCAGCAGCTATCCCTGGGACAGGGAGCAGTTCTTC.

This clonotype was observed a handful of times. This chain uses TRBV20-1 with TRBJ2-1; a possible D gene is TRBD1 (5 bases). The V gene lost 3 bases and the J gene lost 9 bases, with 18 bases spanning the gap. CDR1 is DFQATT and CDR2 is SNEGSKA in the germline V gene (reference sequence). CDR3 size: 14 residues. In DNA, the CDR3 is TGCAGTGCTAGTGTGTCTAGGGGTGTGGCTGAGCAGTTCTTC. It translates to CSASVSRGVAEQFF.

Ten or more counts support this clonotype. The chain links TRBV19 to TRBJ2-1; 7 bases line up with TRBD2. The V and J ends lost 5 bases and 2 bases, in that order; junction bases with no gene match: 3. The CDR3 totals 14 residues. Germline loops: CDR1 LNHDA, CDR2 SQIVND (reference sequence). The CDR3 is CASSSSGTYNEQFF. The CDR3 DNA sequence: TGTGCCAGTAGTTCCAGCGGGACCTACAATGAGCAGTTCTTC.

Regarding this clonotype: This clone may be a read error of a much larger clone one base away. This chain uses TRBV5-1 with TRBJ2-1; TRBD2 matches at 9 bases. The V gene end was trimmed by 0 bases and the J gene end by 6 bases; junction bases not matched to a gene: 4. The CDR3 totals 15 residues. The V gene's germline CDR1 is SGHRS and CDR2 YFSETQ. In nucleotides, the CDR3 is TGCGCCAGCAGCTTGGCCGAGACTAGCGGCAATGAGCAGTTCTTC. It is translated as CASSLAETSGNEQFF.

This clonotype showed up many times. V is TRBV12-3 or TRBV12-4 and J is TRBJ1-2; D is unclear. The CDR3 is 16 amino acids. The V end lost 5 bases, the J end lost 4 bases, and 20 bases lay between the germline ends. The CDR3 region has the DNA TGTGCCAGCAGTGCCGGAGGAAAGGGCTTCGGCTATGGCTACACCTTC. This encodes CASSAGGKGFGYGYTF.

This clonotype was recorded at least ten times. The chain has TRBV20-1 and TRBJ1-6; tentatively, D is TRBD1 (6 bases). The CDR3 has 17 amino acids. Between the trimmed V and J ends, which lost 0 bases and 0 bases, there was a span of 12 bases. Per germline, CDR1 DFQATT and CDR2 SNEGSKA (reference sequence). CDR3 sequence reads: CSAREITGSSYNSPLHF. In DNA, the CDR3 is TGCAGTGCTAGAGAAATTACAGGGAGCTCCTATAATTCACCCCTCCACTTT.

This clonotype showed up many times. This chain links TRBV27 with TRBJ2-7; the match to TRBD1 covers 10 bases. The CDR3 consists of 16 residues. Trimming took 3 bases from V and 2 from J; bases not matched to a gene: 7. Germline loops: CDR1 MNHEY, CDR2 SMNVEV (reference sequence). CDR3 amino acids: CASSFGTGVEAYEQYF. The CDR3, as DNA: TGTGCCAGCAGTTTCGGGACAGGGGTTGAGGCCTACGAGCAGTACTTC.

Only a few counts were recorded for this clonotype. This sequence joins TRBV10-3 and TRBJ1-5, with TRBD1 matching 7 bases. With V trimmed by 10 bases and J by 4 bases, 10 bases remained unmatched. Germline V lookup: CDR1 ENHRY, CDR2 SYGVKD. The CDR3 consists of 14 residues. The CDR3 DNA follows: TGTGCCACGACCGGCGACAGGGATAATCAGCCCCAGCATTTT. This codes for CATTGDRDNQPQHF.

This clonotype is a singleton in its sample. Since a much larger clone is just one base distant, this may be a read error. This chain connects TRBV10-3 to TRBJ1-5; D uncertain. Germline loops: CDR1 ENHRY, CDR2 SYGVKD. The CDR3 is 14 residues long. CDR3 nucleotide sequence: TGTGCCATCAGTACTGGGGATAGCAAGCAGCCCCAGCATTTT. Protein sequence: CAISTGDSKQPQHF.

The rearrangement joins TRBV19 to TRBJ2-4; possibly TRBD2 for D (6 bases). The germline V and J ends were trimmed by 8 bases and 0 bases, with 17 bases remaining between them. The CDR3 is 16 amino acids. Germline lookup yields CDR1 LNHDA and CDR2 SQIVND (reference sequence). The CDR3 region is CASQGGEKLAKNIQYF. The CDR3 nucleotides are TGTGCCAGTCAAGGCGGGGAGAAACTAGCCAAAAACATTCAGTACTTC.